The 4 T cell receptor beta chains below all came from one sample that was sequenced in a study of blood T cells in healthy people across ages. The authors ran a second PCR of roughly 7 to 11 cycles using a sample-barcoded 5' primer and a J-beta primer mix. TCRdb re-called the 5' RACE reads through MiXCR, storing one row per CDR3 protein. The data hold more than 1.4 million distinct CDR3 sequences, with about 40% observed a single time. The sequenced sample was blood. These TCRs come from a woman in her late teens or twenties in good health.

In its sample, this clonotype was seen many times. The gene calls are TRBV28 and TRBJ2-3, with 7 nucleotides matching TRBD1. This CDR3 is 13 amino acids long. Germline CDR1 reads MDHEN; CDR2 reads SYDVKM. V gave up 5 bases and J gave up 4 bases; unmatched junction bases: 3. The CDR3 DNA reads TGTGCCAGCAGTGAGACAGGGTCAGATACGCAGTATTTT. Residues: CASSETGSDTQYF.

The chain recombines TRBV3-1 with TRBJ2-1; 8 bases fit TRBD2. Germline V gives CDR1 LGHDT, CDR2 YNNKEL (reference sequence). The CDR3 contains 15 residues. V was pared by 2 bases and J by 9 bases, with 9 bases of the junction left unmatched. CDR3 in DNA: TGTGCCAGCAGCCAACTCGGCGGGGGGTTCGGTGAGCAGTTCTTC. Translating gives CASSQLGGGFGEQFF.

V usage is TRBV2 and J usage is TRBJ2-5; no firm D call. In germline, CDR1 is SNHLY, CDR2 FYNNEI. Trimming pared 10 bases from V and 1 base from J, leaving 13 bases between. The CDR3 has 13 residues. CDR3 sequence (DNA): TGTGCCACCACGGTAGCCTTCCAAGAGACCCAGTACTTC. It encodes CATTVAFQETQYF.

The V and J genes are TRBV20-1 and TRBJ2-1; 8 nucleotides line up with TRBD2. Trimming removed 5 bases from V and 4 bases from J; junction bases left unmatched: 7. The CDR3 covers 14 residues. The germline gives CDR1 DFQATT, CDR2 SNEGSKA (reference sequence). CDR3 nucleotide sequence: TGCAGTGCTCTTAGCGGGAATGGTTACAATGAGCAGTTCTTC. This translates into CSALSGNGYNEQFF.